Below, 21 T cell receptor beta chains from the same sample are listed, as sequenced in a study of cytomegalovirus exposure and HLA in healthy donors (dated by TCRdb to about 2017). The library was prepared using the immunoSEQ multiplex PCR assay. Imported from immuneACCESS, the table was reduced by TCRdb to in-frame sequences with V and J called. These copies leave out some clones; in studies compared against another copy, an unresolved V gene accounts for under half, and the cause of the remainder is not known. This sample comprises tens of thousands of clones, 85% to 95% of them detected only once. Clones ranked in the top ten supply around 0.69% of the sample. The specimen was PBMCs. The receptors originated from a woman aged 18-29 years in good health and CMV-seronegative.

This clone was seen a single time. This chain joins TRBV18 and TRBJ1-1; 7 nucleotides match TRBD1. Germline CDR1 is KGHSH and CDR2 is LQKENI. Trimming took 2 bases from V and 1 from J; bases not matched to a gene: 4. The CDR3 length is 15 residues. The DNA of the CDR3 is TGTGCCAGCTCACCAACCGGGACAGAGAACACTGAAGCTTTCTTT. This translates into CASSPTGTENTEAFF.

The V call is TRBV10-2, the J call TRBJ2-7; TRBD2 is a possible D gene (6 bases). This CDR3 is built from 12 residues. Trimming left V 5 bases short and J 3 bases short, with 8 bases between. Germline CDR1 is WSHSY and CDR2 is SAAADI. CDR3 loop: CASSSDYYEQYF. DNA for the CDR3: TGCGCCAGCAGTTCGGACTACTACGAGCAGTACTTC.

CDR3 bases: TGTGCCAGTACCAGTAGGCCCGGGACATTTGCGCCCCAGCATTTT. Translation: CASTSRPGTFAPQHF. V and J are TRBV19 and TRBJ1-5; D possibly corresponds to TRBD1 (6 bases). The germline V gene has CDR1 LNHDA and CDR2 SQIVND (reference sequence). V dropped 7 bases and J dropped 9 bases, with 22 bases sitting between them. The CDR3 sequence is 15 residues long.

The chain combines TRBV27 with TRBJ1-6, with D tentatively TRBD1 (6 bases). Germline V gene data show CDR1 as MNHEY and CDR2 as SMNVEV (reference sequence). The V and J ends lost 6 bases and 7 bases respectively, with 13 bases between them. This CDR3 spans 14 amino acids. The CDR3: CASSLDRGNSPLHF. The CDR3 coding sequence is TGTGCCAGCAGCTTGGACAGAGGAAATTCACCCCTCCACTTT.

The rearrangement joins TRBV9 to TRBJ2-7; the D gene is possibly TRBD2 (5 bases). The germline V gene has CDR1 SGDLS and CDR2 YYNGEE. CDR3 length equals 15 residues. V gave up 0 bases and J gave up 3 bases, with 13 bases separating them. CDR3 nucleotide sequence: TGTGCCAGCAGCGTAGGAGGGTCCCCCTACTACGAGCAGTACTTC. Its translation: CASSVGGSPYYEQYF.

V is TRBV4-3 and J is TRBJ2-1; 9 bases are shared with TRBD2. Trimming removed 0 bases from V and 3 bases from J; junction bases left unmatched: 6. This CDR3 is 17 amino acids long. From germline, CDR1 is LGHNA and CDR2 YSLEER. The CDR3 DNA sequence: TGCGCCAGCAGCCAAGATGTCGGCGGGGGGGTCTACAATGAGCAGTTCTTC. Translated: CASSQDVGGGVYNEQFF.

The sample holds one count of this clone. The chain has TRBV9 and TRBJ2-5; D perhaps matches TRBD1 (6 bases). Trimming cost V 4 bases and J 0 bases, with 16 bases left between them. This CDR3 is 16 amino acids long. Germline CDR1 SGDLS, CDR2 YYNGEE. For the CDR3, the DNA is TGTGCCAGCAGCTCCGCTGGGACACTGTACCAAGAGACCCAGTACTTC. Residues: CASSSAGTLYQETQYF.

The rearrangement uses TRBV18 and TRBJ2-7; TRBD1 agrees at 10 bases. The CDR3 contains 14 residues. The germline gives CDR1 KGHSH, CDR2 LQKENI. Trimming removed 2 bases from V and 4 bases from J; junction bases left unmatched: 2. CDR3 region: CASSPVGQGYEQYF. Here the CDR3 DNA reads TGTGCCAGCTCACCAGTGGGACAGGGGTACGAGCAGTACTTC. Combining the CDR3 with reference TRBV18 and TRBJ2-7 gives the whole variable domain NAGVMQNPRHLVRRRGQEARLRCSPMKGHSHVYWYRQLPEEGLKFMVYLQKENIIDESGMPKERFSAEFPKEGPSILRIQQVVRGDSAAYFCASSPVGQGYEQYFGPGTRLTVT.

The chain is built from TRBV6-1 and TRBJ1-5, with a tentative D call TRBD1 (5 bases). Germline CDR1 MNHNS, CDR2 SASEGT. The CDR3 covers 13 residues. The ends were cut back, 9 bases at V and 3 bases at J, with 12 bases in the middle. The CDR3 region has the DNA TGTGCCAGTTGCGGGACGGACAATCAGCCCCAGCATTTT. It codes for CASCGTDNQPQHF.

The gene calls are TRBV7-2 and TRBJ1-5; the D gene is possibly TRBD1 (6 bases). The CDR3 is made up of 14 amino acids. CDR1 is SGHTA and CDR2 is FQGNSA in the germline V gene. The V and J ends lost 2 bases and 15 bases respectively, with 20 bases between them. CDR3 bases: TGTGCCAGCAGCTTACTTCCTCCAAGGGGGGGATGGCATTTT. Translation gives CASSLLPPRGGWHF.

The J gene is TRBJ1-2, the V gene TRBV6-5; possible D gene TRBD1, 5 bases. Trimming shortened V by 6 bases and J by 0 bases, and 14 bases separated the two germline ends. The CDR3 length is 15 residues. Germline assignment: CDR1 MNHEY and CDR2 SVGAGI. In DNA form, the CDR3 reads TGTGCCAGCAGAAGAGACGTAGGGGCTAACTATGGCTACACCTTC. Its translation is CASRRDVGANYGYTF.

The chain combines TRBV28 with TRBJ2-1; 12 bases align to TRBD1. Germline V gene sequence: CDR1 MDHEN, CDR2 SYDVKM. V dropped 4 bases and J dropped 5; count of bases not matched to a gene: 12. The CDR3 has 18 amino acids. CDR3 protein: CASSYSLHRDRGHNEQFF. CDR3 coding DNA: TGTGCCAGCAGTTACTCCCTCCACCGGGACAGGGGGCACAATGAGCAGTTCTTC. Full variable domain (missing parts from reference TRBV28 and TRBJ2-1): DVKVTQSSRYLVKRTGEKVFLECVQDMDHENMFWYRQDPGLGLRLIYFSYDVKMKEKGDIPEGYSVSREKKERFSLILESASTNQTSMYLCASSYSLHRDRGHNEQFFGPGTRLTVL.

The chain links TRBV7-9 to TRBJ1-5; 7 positions agree with TRBD1. Germline V gene data show CDR1 as SEHNR and CDR2 as FQNEAQ (reference sequence). The CDR3 runs 16 residues. V was pared by 4 bases and J by 4 bases, with 10 bases of the junction left unmatched. The CDR3 loop is CASSSPGTATNQPQHF. In nucleotides, the CDR3 is TGTGCCAGCAGCTCTCCCGGGACAGCAACTAATCAGCCCCAGCATTTT.

J is TRBJ2-5 and V is TRBV25-1; 8 nucleotides align to TRBD2. Germline V gene lookup returns CDR1 MGHDK and CDR2 SYGVNS. The CDR3 extends over 15 amino acids. With V trimmed by 1 base and J by 4 bases, 5 bases remained unmatched. The CDR3 nucleotides are TGTGCCAGCAGTGAATTGGCCCGGGGGGGAGAGACCCAGTACTTC. Amino acids: CASSELARGGETQYF.

The rearrangement uses TRBV7-2 and TRBJ1-2; TRBD1 is a possible D gene (5 bases). Trimming removed 5 bases from V and 1 base from J, with 8 bases in between. Per the germline V gene, CDR1 is SGHTA and CDR2 is FQGNSA. The CDR3 covers 13 residues. The CDR3 reads CASSRDSNYGYTF. CDR3 coding DNA: TGTGCCAGCAGCCGTGACAGTAACTATGGCTACACCTTC.

CDR3 region: CASSYSRVNSPLHF. In DNA, the CDR3 is TGTGCCAGCAGTTACTCGAGGGTGAATTCACCCCTCCACTTT. The chain uses TRBV6-5 and TRBJ1-6; D remains ambiguous. Germline assignment: CDR1 MNHEY and CDR2 SVGAGI. Trimming cost V 0 bases and J 7 bases, with 7 bases left between them. This CDR3 region has 14 residues.

The gene calls are TRBV5-6 and TRBJ2-5, with a possible D match to TRBD2 (7 bases). Germline V gives CDR1 SGHDT, CDR2 YYEEEE. This CDR3 is built from 16 residues. The V end lost 0 bases, the J end lost 5 bases, and 17 bases lay between the germline ends. The CDR3 nucleotides are TGTGCCAGCAGCTTGGCCTATGGGGGGGCGACTGAGACCCAGTACTTC. Protein product: CASSLAYGGATETQYF.

The chain employs TRBV21-1 and TRBJ1-3; the table's D call TRBD1 went unverified against the DNA. TRBV21-1 is deemed a pseudogene. The CDR3 length is 18 residues. CDR3 region: CASSNRRTGDFWGNTIYF. The CDR3 bases are TGTGCCAGCAGCAATAGAAGGACAGGGGATTTTTGGGGAAACACCATATATTTT.

J is TRBJ1-5 and V is TRBV28, with TRBD1 matching over 9 bases. The V gene end was trimmed by 6 bases and the J gene end by 1 base; junction bases not matched to a gene: 1. The CDR3 spans 14 residues. From germline, CDR1 is MDHEN and CDR2 SYDVKM. The CDR3 spells CASRGQGSNQPQHF. The CDR3 DNA sequence: TGTGCCAGCAGAGGACAGGGGAGCAATCAGCCCCAGCATTTT. The variable domain in full, with the rest retrieved from reference TRBV28 and TRBJ1-5, is DVKVTQSSRYLVKRTGEKVFLECVQDMDHENMFWYRQDPGLGLRLIYFSYDVKMKEKGDIPEGYSVSREKKERFSLILESASTNQTSMYLCASRGQGSNQPQHFGDGTRLSIL.

The chain joins TRBV11-2 to TRBJ2-7; possibly TRBD2 for D (6 bases). The CDR3 extends over 15 amino acids. Germline V gene sequence: CDR1 SGHAT, CDR2 FQNNGV. Trimming removed 1 base at V and 5 bases at J, with 15 bases between. The CDR3 protein is CASSLVGGMGDEQYF. CDR3 in DNA: TGTGCCAGCAGCTTAGTAGGAGGGATGGGCGACGAGCAGTACTTC.

The chain is built from TRBV27 and TRBJ2-1; a weak D match, TRBD1 (5 bases). V was cut by 2 bases and J by 4 bases, with 9 bases left in between. The germline V gene has CDR1 MNHEY and CDR2 SMNVEV (reference sequence). The CDR3 is 14 residues long. In nucleotides, the CDR3 is TGTGCCAGCAGTTTAATCCAGGGTTACAATGAGCAGTTCTTC. Its translation is CASSLIQGYNEQFF.